The T cell receptor (beta chain) under discussion was sequenced for a study of T cell responses to AZD1222 COVID-19 vaccine. Comments on this clone: What it binds is not known.

Data came from immunoSEQ multiplex PCR; TCRdb stores just in-frame clones and leaves some out. The sample yields about 190,000 clones, around 91% seen once. Trimming left V 3 bases short and J 3 bases short, with 4 bases between. Germline loops: CDR1 SGHTS, CDR2 YDEGEE. The CDR3 has 12 amino acids. General observations from the study: Repertoire collection took place solely once the T cell response had peaked. Clonal diversity was possibly underestimated, and the donors were mostly white British, with more females. The study identified only five or six AZD1222 recipients as seropositive at baseline. Targets within unmutated variant regions were reportedly found for nearly half of spike-specific TCRs.

The rearrangement joins TRBV5-8 to TRBJ1-5, with D uncertain. The clonotype originates from an adult in good health. The source was peripheral blood, collected on day 0 of AZD1222 vaccination. In DNA, the CDR3 is TGTGCCAGCAGCTCCTTCAATCAGCCCCAGCATTTT. This gives the protein CASSSFNQPQHF.